This TCR beta chain originates from a study of cytomegalovirus exposure and HLA in healthy donors. Notes on the study in general: The study put 150 or so TCR beta chains on its list as cytomegalovirus-associated. The authors confirmed in vitro that a few CMV-associated chains were specific for CMV antigens. Most sequenced TCRs were rare (though some public TCRs occurred in many donors). Reportedly, diagnosis of cytomegalovirus status by the classifier showed high specificity and sensitivity.

The V gene's germline CDR1 is SQVTM and CDR2 ANQGSEA. With V trimmed by 4 bases and J by 11 bases, 7 bases remained unmatched. CDR3 length equals 13 residues. As for this clone: The antigen remains unidentified.

Here immunoSEQ multiplex PCR was the method, and the copy in TCRdb shows in-frame clones only, minus some. The data show about 78,000 clones, about 96% seen once. This TCR was sampled from a man between 18 and 29 years old in good health and CMV-seropositive. The rearrangement joins TRBV29-1 to TRBJ2-3; TRBD2 matches 12 bases. Input material: PBMCs. In DNA form, the CDR3 reads TGCAGCGTTGTCGTGACTAGCGGGAGCGTGCAGTATTTT. Translated: CSVVVTSGSVQYF.